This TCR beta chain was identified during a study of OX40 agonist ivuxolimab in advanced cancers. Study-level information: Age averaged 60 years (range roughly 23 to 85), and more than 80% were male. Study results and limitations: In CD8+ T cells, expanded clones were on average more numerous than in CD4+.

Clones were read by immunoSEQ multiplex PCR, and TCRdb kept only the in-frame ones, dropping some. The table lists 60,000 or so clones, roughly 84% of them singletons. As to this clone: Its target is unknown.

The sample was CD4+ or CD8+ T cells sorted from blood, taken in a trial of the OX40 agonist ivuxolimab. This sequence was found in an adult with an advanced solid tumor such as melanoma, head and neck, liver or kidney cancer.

Here the CDR3 reads CAISVGSGGAGETQYF. Written as DNA, the CDR3 is TGTGCCATCAGTGTTGGTAGCGGGGGGGCTGGAGAGACCCAGTACTTC. The V call is TRBV10-3, the J call TRBJ2-5; 11 bases fit TRBD2. Germline V gene lookup returns CDR1 ENHRY and CDR2 SYGVKD. The CDR3 has 16 residues. The junction had 8 bases not matched to a gene; V was cut back by 4 bases and J by 4 bases.